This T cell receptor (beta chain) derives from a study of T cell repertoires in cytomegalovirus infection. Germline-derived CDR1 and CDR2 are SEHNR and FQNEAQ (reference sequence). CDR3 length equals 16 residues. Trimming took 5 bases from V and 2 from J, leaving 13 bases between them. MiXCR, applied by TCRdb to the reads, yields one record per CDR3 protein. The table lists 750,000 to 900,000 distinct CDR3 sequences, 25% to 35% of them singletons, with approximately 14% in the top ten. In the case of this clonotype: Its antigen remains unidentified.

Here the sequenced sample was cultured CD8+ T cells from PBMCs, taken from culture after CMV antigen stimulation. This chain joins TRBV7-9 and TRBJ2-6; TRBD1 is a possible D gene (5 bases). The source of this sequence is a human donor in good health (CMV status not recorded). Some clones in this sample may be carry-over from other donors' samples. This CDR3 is CASSPPAGTGANVLTF. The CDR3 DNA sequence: TGTGCCAGCAGCCCCCCGGCAGGGACTGGGGCCAACGTCCTGACTTTC. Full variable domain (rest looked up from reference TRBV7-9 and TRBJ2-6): DTGVSQNPRHKITKRGQNVTFRCDPISEHNRLYWYRQTLGQGPEFLTYFQNEAQLEKSRLLSDRFSAERPKGSFSTLEIQRTEQGDSAMYLCASSPPAGTGANVLTFGAGSRLTVL.